The clone carrying this T cell receptor beta chain turned up a few times. Its target is unknown. The data are from a study of T cell repertoires in cytomegalovirus infection. Study-level background: Matching HLA type and CMV infection were both indicated by public TCR beta signatures. Whole-study results and caveats: Carriage of CMV together with the relevant HLA was identifiable through cumulative public TCR beta family frequency. There were HLA-C-restricted CMV-specific TCR beta clonotypes dominating the ex vivo response.

The germline V and J ends were trimmed by 1 base and 0 bases, with 9 bases remaining between them. The germline CDR1 and CDR2 sequences are DFQATT and SNEGSKA (reference sequence). This CDR3 comprises 15 residues. TCRdb ran MiXCR on the reads and lists one entry per CDR3 protein. In the table there are about 680,000 distinct CDR3 sequences, roughly 24% of which are singletons. The clonotype originates from a human donor in good health (CMV status not recorded). Some clones in this sample may be carry-over from other donors' samples. The chain combines TRBV20-1 with TRBJ2-2; D is unclear. The source material was CD8+ T cells from PBMCs. CDR3: CSARVSPANTGELFF. The CDR3 nucleotides are TGCAGTGCTAGAGTGTCGCCAGCGAACACCGGGGAGCTGTTTTTT.